This T cell receptor beta chain was sequenced for a study of shared clonotypes between healthy human individuals. Study information: The donor pool was made up of two women and three men aged 18 to 49. Every donor yielded three CD4 naive, three CD4 memory, two CD8 naive and one CD8 memory plate. Study conclusions and caveats: The low donor count limited represented genetic and exposure-history diversity.

Assay: immunoSEQ multiplex PCR; the TCRdb copy retains only in-frame clones and omits some. The sample yields 2,500,000 or so clones, approximately 92% seen once. The authors divided CD4+ cells into CD45RA+ naive and CD45RA-negative memory subsets. The sample holds one count of this clone. Its antigen is unknown. Material for sequencing was naive CD4+ T cells sorted from blood. As to subset: CD45RA+ positively selected. This clonotype was sampled from a man younger than 30 in good health.

CDR3 nucleotide sequence: TGTGCCTGGAGTGTCAGGGGGGGGAGAGCTGAAAAACTGTTTTTT. Protein product: CAWSVRGGRAEKLFF. The chain links TRBV30 to TRBJ1-4; 7 bases align to TRBD1. CDR3 length equals 15 residues. CDR1 is GTSNPN and CDR2 is SVGIG in the germline V gene (reference sequence). V shed 0 bases and J 7 bases; nucleotides not matched to a gene: 8.